Presented here are 29 T cell receptor beta chains from one specimen sequenced in a study of cytomegalovirus exposure and HLA in healthy donors. The PCR made use of 60 Vbeta and 13 Jbeta primers. TCRdb's copy holds only in-frame clones and misses some; the assay was immunoSEQ multiplex PCR. The sample lists about 42,000 clones; 40% to 60% were seen once. The sequencing sample was made of PBMCs. These receptors came from a human donor in good health.

There are a few counts of this clone. The chain employs TRBV5-5 and TRBJ1-6; TRBD1 agrees at 9 bases. V gave up 2 bases and J gave up 9 bases; unmatched junction bases: 15. In germline, CDR1 is SGHKS, CDR2 YYEKEE (reference sequence). The length of the CDR3 is 18 residues. The CDR3 DNA reads TGTGCCAGCAGCTTAGTCCGGACAGGGGAGATCTCTGGTTCACCCCTCCACTTT. Translating gives CASSLVRTGEISGSPLHF.

This chain uses TRBV6-6 with TRBJ2-1; 10 bases are a match to TRBD2. This CDR3 comprises 16 residues. Germline lookup yields CDR1 MNHNY and CDR2 SVGAGI (reference sequence). J was trimmed by 3 bases and V by 5 bases; bases with no gene match: 7. The CDR3 protein is CASSQPGTSVYNEQFF. The DNA of the CDR3 is TGTGCCAGCAGTCAACCCGGGACTAGCGTCTACAATGAGCAGTTCTTC.

V is TRBV7-3 and J is TRBJ2-3; 8 positions agree with TRBD2. V trimming: 0 bases; J trimming: 7 bases; junction bases outside the gene matches: 9. Germline CDR1 reads SGHTA; CDR2 reads FQGTGA. The CDR3 has 16 amino acids. The CDR3 reads CASSLTGGGLGNTQYF. The CDR3 region has the DNA TGTGCCAGCAGCTTAACGGGCGGGGGGCTCGGGAATACGCAGTATTTT.

The chain has TRBV6-5 and TRBJ2-2; TRBD2 agrees at 7 bases. This CDR3 comprises 16 residues. Trimming removed 2 bases from V and 2 bases from J; junction bases left unmatched: 5. Germline V gene lookup returns CDR1 MNHEY and CDR2 SVGAGI. CDR3 amino acids: CASSYDGGSNTGELFF. DNA for the CDR3: TGTGCCAGCAGTTACGACGGCGGGAGCAACACCGGGGAGCTGTTTTTT.

A few counts support this clone. The chain uses TRBV10-3 and TRBJ1-4, with 9 bases matching TRBD1. J was trimmed by 0 bases and V by 3 bases; bases with no gene match: 11. CDR1 and CDR2 from the germline V gene are ENHRY and SYGVKD. This CDR3 has 19 residues. The CDR3 DNA is TGTGCCATCAGTGATCCCACCGGGACAGGGCCCGCAACTAATGAAAAACTGTTTTTT. Protein: CAISDPTGTGPATNEKLFF.

This clone was counted only a few times. The chain carries TRBV5-8 and TRBJ1-4; D perhaps matches TRBD1 (5 bases). The germline CDR1 and CDR2 sequences are SGHTS and YDEGEE. V dropped 3 bases and J dropped 4 bases, with 16 bases sitting between them. The CDR3 totals 16 residues. The CDR3 nucleotides are TGTGCCAGCAGCTCGGTCCTTTACGACAGTAATGAAAAACTGTTTTTT. Translating it yields CASSSVLYDSNEKLFF. Combining the CDR3 with reference TRBV5-8 and TRBJ1-4 gives the whole variable domain EAGVTQSPTHLIKTRGQQATLRCSPISGHTSVYWYQQALGLGLQFLLWYDEGEERNRGNFPPRFSGRQFPNYSSELNVNALELEDSALYLCASSSVLYDSNEKLFFGSGTQLSVL.

J is TRBJ2-1 and V is TRBV18; D is unclear. The V end was cut by 3 bases, the J end by 6 bases, with 21 bases between. This CDR3 comprises 17 residues. CDR1 is KGHSH and CDR2 is LQKENI in the germline V gene. The CDR3 bases are TGTGCCAGCTCACCCTCTGGCGGCTCCGGTGGGTCCAATGAGCAGTTCTTC. Its translation: CASSPSGGSGGSNEQFF. The full variable domain, with the rest looked up from reference TRBV18 and TRBJ2-1, is NAGVMQNPRHLVRRRGQEARLRCSPMKGHSHVYWYRQLPEEGLKFMVYLQKENIIDESGMPKERFSAEFPKEGPSILRIQQVVRGDSAAYFCASSPSGGSGGSNEQFFGPGTRLTVL.

This chain joins TRBV30 and TRBJ1-4, with 7 bases aligning to TRBD1. The CDR3 is 17 residues long. V was pared by 3 bases and J by 0 bases, with 10 bases of the junction left unmatched. The V gene's germline CDR1 is GTSNPN and CDR2 SVGIG (reference sequence). The CDR3 region is CAWRTMGQRATNEKLFF. The CDR3 DNA sequence: TGTGCCTGGAGGACAATGGGACAGCGAGCAACTAATGAAAAACTGTTTTTT.

The chain carries TRBV13 and TRBJ2-7; TRBD1 matches at 7 bases. Germline V gene sequence: CDR1 PRHDT, CDR2 FYEKMQ (reference sequence). V trimming: 5 bases; J trimming: 0 bases; junction bases outside the gene matches: 10. The CDR3 extends over 16 amino acids. Written as DNA, the CDR3 is TGTGCCAGCAGCCCCCGAGGGACAGTTCGCTCCTACGAGCAGTACTTC. Protein: CASSPRGTVRSYEQYF.

This rearrangement joins TRBV7-2 to TRBJ1-6; D gene ambiguous. V lost 7 bases to trimming and J lost 9 bases, with 16 bases between them. The CDR3 is 14 residues long. The germline CDR1 and CDR2 sequences are SGHTA and FQGNSA. CDR3 in amino acids: CASIRQAGISPLHF. CDR3 DNA sequence: TGTGCCAGCATCAGGCAGGCCGGGATTTCACCCCTCCACTTT.

CDR3 sequence reads: CATSTGGDSYEQYF. CDR3 in DNA: TGTGCCACCAGCACGGGGGGGGACTCCTACGAGCAGTACTTC. The chain carries TRBV15 and TRBJ2-7; 8 nucleotides match TRBD2. CDR3 length equals 14 residues. CDR1 and CDR2 (germline): LNHNV, YYDKDF (reference sequence). The V gene end was trimmed by 4 bases and the J gene end by 0 bases; junction bases not matched to a gene: 2.

This clone is termed medium-sized (0.01 to 0.1%). This chain connects TRBV5-4 to TRBJ2-7; possible D gene TRBD1, 6 bases. The CDR3 consists of 14 residues. V was pared by 4 bases and J by 2 bases, with 13 bases between. Per the germline V gene, CDR1 is SGHNT and CDR2 is YYREEE (reference sequence). The CDR3 protein is CASSQRQDTYEQYF. As DNA, the CDR3 is TGTGCCAGCAGCCAACGACAGGATACCTACGAGCAGTACTTC.

V gene TRBV28 combines with J gene TRBJ2-7; 7 bases are shared with TRBD1. The germline gives CDR1 MDHEN, CDR2 SYDVKM. The CDR3 sequence is 13 residues long. V was clipped by 10 bases and J by 2 bases; unmatched bases: 8. Written as DNA, the CDR3 is TGTGCCACCTTTGACAGGGCTGCCTACGAGCAGTACTTC. It is translated as CATFDRAAYEQYF.

This clone was detected only a few times. The genes are TRBV7-8 and TRBJ1-1; tentatively, D is TRBD1 (6 bases). V shed 4 bases and J shed 1 base, with 7 bases lying between them. Germline CDR1 and CDR2: SGHVS and FQNEAQ. This CDR3 region has 13 residues. CDR3 sequence (DNA): TGTGCCAGCAGCTGGACAGCGAACACTGAAGCTTTCTTT. It yields the protein CASSWTANTEAFF.

The sample holds many counts of this clone. The V and J genes are TRBV19 and TRBJ2-1; TRBD2 aligns across 9 bases. The CDR3 length is 15 residues. Germline trimming cut 1 base from V and 8 bases from J; bases unmatched to any gene: 6. Germline-derived CDR1 and CDR2 are LNHDA and SQIVND (reference sequence). The CDR3, as DNA: TGTGCCAGTAGTATAGGTAGCGGGGGATCATATGAGCAGTTCTTC. Encoded protein: CASSIGSGGSYEQFF.

This sequence joins TRBV9 and TRBJ2-3; 7 bases are a match to TRBD1. After removal of 0 bases from V and 8 bases from J, the junction contained 9 bases not matched to a gene. Germline V gives CDR1 SGDLS, CDR2 YYNGEE. The CDR3 totals 15 residues. CDR3 bases: TGTGCCAGCAGCGTAGAGAGGGGGCGCCCCGTTACGCAGTATTTT. It yields the protein CASSVERGRPVTQYF.

This chain connects TRBV7-3 to TRBJ1-1; possibly TRBD1 for D (5 bases). The V end was cut by 4 bases, the J end by 2 bases, with 8 bases between. The CDR3 has 13 residues. CDR1 is SGHTA and CDR2 is FQGTGA in the germline V gene. The DNA for the CDR3 is TGTGCCAGCAGCTACGACAGAAACACTGAAGCTTTCTTT. Its protein is CASSYDRNTEAFF.

The chain links TRBV9 to TRBJ2-3; the match to TRBD2 covers 8 bases. Looked up from germline, CDR1 is SGDLS and CDR2 is YYNGEE. The CDR3 consists of 15 residues. The junction had 5 bases not matched to a gene; V was cut back by 5 bases and J by 0 bases. This chain's CDR3 is CASRYSGESTDTQYF. DNA of the CDR3: TGTGCCAGCAGATATAGCGGGGAAAGCACAGATACGCAGTATTTT.

In its sample, this clone was seen a few times. The V call is TRBV19, the J call TRBJ1-5; 9 bases fit TRBD1. There are 15 residues in the CDR3. Germline trimming cut 3 bases from V and 2 bases from J; bases unmatched to any gene: 2. The germline CDR1 and CDR2 sequences are LNHDA and SQIVND (reference sequence). CDR3 coding DNA: TGTGCCAGTAGTATCCGGACAGGGGGCAATCAGCCCCAGCATTTT. Residues: CASSIRTGGNQPQHF. The full variable domain, rest sourced from reference TRBV19 and TRBJ1-5, is DGGITQSPKYLFRKEGQNVTLSCEQNLNHDAMYWYRQDPGQGLRLIYYSQIVNDFQKGDIAEGYSVSREKKESFPLTVTSAQKNPTAFYLCASSIRTGGNQPQHFGDGTRLSIL.

V gene TRBV2 combines with J gene TRBJ2-3; tentatively, D is TRBD2 (5 bases). Trimming left V 6 bases short and J 4 bases short, with 17 bases between. The CDR3 has 15 residues. Germline V gene sequence: CDR1 SNHLY, CDR2 FYNNEI. CDR3 nucleotides: TGTGCCAGCAGGGCGACTACTCGGGGTTCAGATACGCAGTATTTT. As protein: CASRATTRGSDTQYF. Full variable domain (missing parts from reference TRBV2 and TRBJ2-3): EPEVTQTPSHQVTQMGQEVILRCVPISNHLYFYWYRQILGQKVEFLVSFYNNEISEKSEIFDDQFSVERPDGSNFTLKIRSTKLEDSAMYFCASRATTRGSDTQYFGPGTRLTVL.

In its sample, this clone was seen a few times. The rearrangement joins TRBV7-2 to TRBJ2-5; TRBD1 might be the D (5 bases). The CDR3 loop spans 13 amino acids. Germline assignment: CDR1 SGHTA and CDR2 FQGNSA. Trimming left V 1 base short and J 5 bases short, with 8 bases between. In DNA form, the CDR3 reads TGTGCCAGCAGCTTAGGGTCAGGGGAGACCCAGTACTTC. Translation: CASSLGSGETQYF.

This clone was counted between two and nine times. This rearrangement joins TRBV5-1 to TRBJ2-2; 10 nucleotides match TRBD1. Germline trimming cut 4 bases from V and 5 bases from J; bases unmatched to any gene: 8. The CDR3 extends over 16 amino acids. Germline CDR1 SGHRS, CDR2 YFSETQ. Here the CDR3 DNA reads TGCGCCAGCAGCCCCAGGGACAGGGGAGGTACCGGGGAGCTGTTTTTT. Amino acid sequence: CASSPRDRGGTGELFF.

V is TRBV7-3 and J is TRBJ1-1; 8 bases align to TRBD1. The length of the CDR3 is 13 residues. Germline CDR1 reads SGHTA; CDR2 reads FQGTGA. The J segment lost 6 bases and the V segment lost 5 bases, leaving 5 bases of the junction unmatched. CDR3 in DNA: TGTGCCAGCAGCGGACAGGGAATCGCTGAAGCTTTCTTT. Protein sequence: CASSGQGIAEAFF.

Only a few counts were recorded for this clone. The chain recombines TRBV14 with TRBJ2-7; a weak D match, TRBD2 (6 bases). Germline CDR1 is SGHDN and CDR2 is FVKESK. The CDR3 has 13 residues. V lost 2 bases to trimming and J lost 3 bases, with 8 bases between them. The CDR3 sequence: CASSQSGGYEQYF. CDR3 sequence (DNA): TGTGCCAGCAGCCAATCCGGGGGCTACGAGCAGTACTTC.

In this sample, this clone turned up once. The chain recombines TRBV7-6 with TRBJ1-1; possible D gene TRBD1, 6 bases. The CDR3 sequence is 15 residues long. Deletions cut 5 bases from V and 3 bases from J, with 16 bases between. CDR1 is SGHVS, CDR2 FNYEAQ, per germline. CDR3 DNA: TGTGCCAGCAGCCCTCGACAGGTTGGAGACACTGAAGCTTTCTTT. It is translated as CASSPRQVGDTEAFF.

This chain uses TRBV6-5 with TRBJ1-1, with D perhaps matching TRBD1 (5 bases). V was pared by 2 bases and J by 0 bases, with 7 bases between. Germline CDR1 and CDR2: MNHEY and SVGAGI. CDR3 length: 14 residues. As DNA, the CDR3 is TGTGCCAGCAGTTACGGGGGGATGAACACTGAAGCTTTCTTT. It specifies CASSYGGMNTEAFF.

CDR3 in DNA: TGTGCCAGCAGCGTAGGGTTGCGGGGGGCTCAGAACACCGGGGAGCTGTTTTTT. Its protein is CASSVGLRGAQNTGELFF. The chain carries TRBV9 and TRBJ2-2, with 8 bases aligning to TRBD2. Germline V CDR1 and CDR2: SGDLS, YYNGEE. The CDR3 consists of 18 residues. V was clipped by 0 bases and J by 1 base; unmatched bases: 8.

The CDR3 protein is CASSSPRGRGISTEAFF. The CDR3 nucleotides are TGTGCCAGCAGCTCACCCAGGGGGCGGGGGATTTCCACTGAAGCTTTCTTT. The chain couples TRBV9 to TRBJ1-1, with 8 bases that match TRBD1. This CDR3 is built from 17 residues. Germline assignment: CDR1 SGDLS and CDR2 YYNGEE. The ends lost 4 bases at V and 4 bases at J; junction bases unmatched: 15. Based on the CDR3 plus reference TRBV9 and TRBJ1-1, the full variable domain is DSGVTQTPKHLITATGQRVTLRCSPRSGDLSVYWYQQSLDQGLQFLIQYYNGEERAKGNILERFSAQQFPDLHSELNLSSLELGDSALYFCASSSPRGRGISTEAFFGQGTRLTVV.

The V and J genes are TRBV7-9 and TRBJ2-7; 7 bases agree with TRBD2. The germline V gene has CDR1 SEHNR and CDR2 FQNEAQ (reference sequence). Trimming took 4 bases from V and 4 from J; bases not matched to a gene: 7. This CDR3 comprises 14 residues. CDR3 coding DNA: TGTGCCAGCAGCTCCCAGGGACTACTTTACGAGCAGTACTTC. Translation: CASSSQGLLYEQYF.